This T cell receptor beta chain is drawn from a study of cytomegalovirus exposure and HLA in healthy donors. Study at large: From HLA-typed donors, an early data release held approximately 85 million unique TCRs. Study findings and constraints: Several of the most significant clusters appeared, in a later analysis, to be linked to common viral pathogens. Researchers reported in a later analysis that a missense DCLRE1C variant was tied to TCR beta V- and J-gene trimming. In vitro work confirmed that three CMV-associated chains recognize CMV antigens.

V gave up 2 bases and J gave up 0 bases, with 8 bases separating them. The CDR3 totals 14 residues. Germline lookup yields CDR1 MNHEY and CDR2 SVGAGI. About this clone: Its specificity is unknown.

PCR employed 60 Vbeta and 13 Jbeta primers. The table came from immunoSEQ multiplex PCR; TCRdb's copy has only in-frame clones and leaves some out. This repertoire shows under 250,000 clones, under 85% found once; its top ten account for about 1.7%. The sample comprised PBMCs. The rearrangement joins TRBV6-5 to TRBJ2-7, with D unresolved. This receptor was identified in a middle-aged man in good health and CMV-seronegative. CDR3 in amino acids: CASSYGQASYEQYF. The DNA of the CDR3 is TGTGCCAGCAGTTACGGGCAGGCCTCCTACGAGCAGTACTTC.